This T cell receptor (beta chain) was profiled in a study of PD-1 blockade in classical Hodgkin lymphoma. Points from the study as a whole: Complete responders' diversity at baseline resembled that of newly diagnosed patients.

With no exception, relapse followed autologous stem cell transplantation in all patients, and brentuximab vedotin exposure varied. Here immunoSEQ multiplex PCR was the method, and the copy in TCRdb shows in-frame clones only, minus some. Among about 98,000 clones listed, 92% were seen once. About this clone itself: No antigen is known for it.

Germline CDR1 is KGHSH and CDR2 is LQKENI. Germline trimming cut 6 bases from V and 0 bases from J; bases unmatched to any gene: 17. This CDR3 has 21 residues. The chain joins TRBV18 to TRBJ2-1; TRBD2 aligns across 13 bases. This TCR came from a human donor with classical Hodgkin lymphoma. This material consisted of peripheral blood mononuclear cells (PBMCs), taken at baseline. CDR3 in DNA: TGTGCCAGCTCCCGACAGGGTGGCAGGACTAGCGGGAGCGACTCCTACAATGAGCAGTTCTTC. It is translated as CASSRQGGRTSGSDSYNEQFF. Complete variable domain (other parts from reference TRBV18 and TRBJ2-1): NAGVMQNPRHLVRRRGQEARLRCSPMKGHSHVYWYRQLPEEGLKFMVYLQKENIIDESGMPKERFSAEFPKEGPSILRIQQVVRGDSAAYFCASSRQGGRTSGSDSYNEQFFGPGTRLTVL.